This T cell receptor (beta chain) was captured in a study of T cell responses to AZD1222 COVID-19 vaccine. Second-dose groups at about 4 or about 12 weeks were pooled. The table came from immunoSEQ multiplex PCR; TCRdb's copy has only in-frame clones and leaves some out. The top ten clones hold 6% to 7% of a sample with about 130,000 clones, 90% to 95% of them seen once. Regarding this clone: The target antigen is unknown.

Findings of the study overall: Clonal diversity was possibly underestimated, and white British individuals and females predominated among donors. Among spike-specific TCRs, nearly half reportedly target unmutated variant regions. Mapped onto spike, vaccine-associated CD4 TCRs spanned it and were dominant at 160-218 and 743-854.

V lost 6 bases and J 7 bases, leaving 10 bases between the germline ends. This CDR3 has 12 residues. Here the sequenced sample was peripheral blood, taken 28 days after the second AZD1222 dose. J is TRBJ1-3 and V is TRBV12-3 or TRBV12-4, with D hard to call. This TCR was sampled from an adult who received the AZD1222 COVID-19 vaccine. CDR3 DNA sequence: TGTGCCAGCAGCAGAAACGAGAACACCATATATTTT. Its protein is CASSRNENTIYF.